The 22 T cell receptor beta chains listed next were all sequenced from one sample in a study of T-cell memory formation after mild COVID-19. Each CDR3 protein gets one entry after TCRdb re-called the 5' RACE reads with MiXCR. The repertoire includes around 190,000 distinct CDR3 sequences, under 20% of them detected once, and 3.5% to 5% sits in the top ten. Specimen: PBMCs or a T cell subset sorted from them (not recorded which). These receptors were obtained from a man younger than 30 who had mild COVID-19 (a few samples of this study predate the infection). Cell type and time point are not known.

The rearrangement links TRBV5-1 to TRBJ1-1, with D unresolved. CDR3 length: 13 amino acids. In germline, CDR1 is SGHRS, CDR2 YFSETQ. Trimming took 4 bases from V and 3 from J, leaving 10 bases between them. This CDR3 is CASSQQADTEAFF. CDR3 bases: TGCGCCAGCAGCCAGCAGGCGGACACTGAAGCTTTCTTT.

The chain uses TRBV9 and TRBJ2-7; 8 bases map to TRBD2. Per the germline V gene, CDR1 is SGDLS and CDR2 is YYNGEE. This CDR3 has 16 residues. J lost 0 bases, V lost 3 bases, and 8 bases had no gene match. CDR3 protein: CASSARLAKSSYEQYF. The CDR3 DNA reads TGTGCCAGCAGCGCCAGACTAGCGAAGAGCTCCTACGAGCAGTACTTC.

This chain links TRBV7-9 with TRBJ1-3; TRBD1 matches 7 bases. CDR1 SEHNR and CDR2 FQNEAQ come from the germline V gene (reference sequence). There are 14 residues in the CDR3. V shed 7 bases, J shed 4 bases, and the junction held 7 bases outside the gene matches. CDR3 sequence (DNA): TGTGCCAGCATTGATGACAGGGCCGGAAACACCATATATTTT. This encodes CASIDDRAGNTIYF.

This clonotype has just a few counts. The rearrangement links TRBV7-6 to TRBJ2-7; weak D call: TRBD1 (5 bases). CDR3 length: 14 amino acids. Germline lookup yields CDR1 SGHVS and CDR2 FNYEAQ. Trimming stripped 1 base from V and 2 bases from J, with 9 bases between. The CDR3 region is CASSLGQSTYEQYF. In DNA form, the CDR3 reads TGTGCCAGCAGCTTAGGACAGTCCACCTACGAGCAGTACTTC.

The chain links TRBV11-3 to TRBJ2-1, with D unresolved. The V end lost 5 bases, the J end lost 5 bases, and 16 bases lay between the germline ends. The CDR3 runs to 15 residues. Germline CDR1 SGHNT, CDR2 YENEEA. This CDR3 is CASSHGPGGDNEQFF. In DNA, the CDR3 is TGTGCCAGCAGCCACGGGCCGGGCGGAGACAATGAGCAGTTCTTC. The full variable domain, its missing parts supplied by reference TRBV11-3 and TRBJ2-1, is EAGVVQSPRYKIIEKKQPVAFWCNPISGHNTLYWYLQNLGQGPELLIRYENEEAVDDSQLPKDRFSAERLKGVDSTLKIQPAELGDSAVYLCASSHGPGGDNEQFFGPGTRLTVL.

Here the CDR3 reads CASSSSRGEGRYQPQHF. The CDR3 DNA is TGTGCCAGCAGCTCCAGCAGGGGCGAAGGGAGATATCAGCCCCAGCATTTT. This chain uses TRBV5-6 with TRBJ1-5, with D possibly matching TRBD1 (6 bases). Germline V gives CDR1 SGHDT, CDR2 YYEEEE. The CDR3 contains 17 residues. The V gene lost 3 bases and the J gene lost 5 bases, with 21 bases spanning the gap.

A few counts support this clonotype. This rearrangement joins TRBV11-2 to TRBJ2-2, with 8 positions matching TRBD2. CDR3 length: 20 residues. Germline CDR1 SGHAT, CDR2 FQNNGV. The junction had 19 bases not matched to a gene; V was cut back by 5 bases and J by 2 bases. CDR3 DNA sequence: TGTGCCAGCAGCCCCGGGGGGGGATATTTTAGCGGGGTTAACACCGGGGAGCTGTTTTTT. Its protein product is CASSPGGGYFSGVNTGELFF. Combining the CDR3 with reference TRBV11-2 and TRBJ2-2 gives the whole variable domain EAGVAQSPRYKIIEKRQSVAFWCNPISGHATLYWYQQILGQGPKLLIQFQNNGVVDDSQLPKDRFSAERLKGVDSTLKIQPAKLEDSAVYLCASSPGGGYFSGVNTGELFFGEGSRLTVL.

The gene calls are TRBV6-1 and TRBJ2-2; 10 bases line up with TRBD1. From germline, CDR1 is MNHNS and CDR2 SASEGT. V lost 6 bases and J lost 6; bases outside the gene matches: 4. The CDR3 extends over 14 amino acids. DNA for the CDR3: TGTGCCAGCAGGACAGGGGGCGCGGCCGGGGAGCTGTTTTTT. Translating it yields CASRTGGAAGELFF.

This clonotype was observed a few times. This chain links TRBV5-1 with TRBJ2-3; 8 bases map to TRBD2. The CDR3 is 15 amino acids. Trimming took 0 bases from V and 2 from J; bases not matched to a gene: 2. The V gene's germline CDR1 is SGHRS and CDR2 YFSETQ. The CDR3 sequence: CASSLAGGVTDTQYF. For the CDR3, the DNA is TGCGCCAGCAGCTTGGCCGGGGGGGTCACAGATACGCAGTATTTT.

A word on this clonotype: The junction does not match germline at one end; this may be a read error. The rearrangement links TRBV7-3 to TRBJ1-1; D is possibly TRBD1 (6 bases). The CDR3 spans 13 residues. Germline-derived CDR1 and CDR2 are SGHTA and FQGTGA. CDR3 sequence: CDSSPTGRDEAFF. The CDR3 nucleotides are TGTGACAGCAGCCCAACAGGGCGTGATGAAGCTTTCTTT. The entire variable domain, with the rest obtained from reference TRBV7-3 and TRBJ1-1, is as follows: GAGVSQTPSNKVTEKGKYVELRCDPISGHTALYWYRQSLGQGPEFLIYFQGTGAADDSGLPNDRFFAVRPEGSVSTLKIQRTERGDSAVYLCDSSPTGRDEAFFGQGTRLTVV.

The chain couples TRBV29-1 to TRBJ2-1; a weak D match, TRBD2 (6 bases). V lost 4 bases, J lost 12 bases, and 19 bases lay in between. Looked up from germline, CDR1 is SQVTM and CDR2 is ANQGSEA. The CDR3 runs to 13 residues. The CDR3 here is CSVGGTDMVRQFF. CDR3 nucleotide sequence: TGCAGCGTTGGGGGGACTGACATGGTAAGGCAGTTCTTC.

V and J are TRBV7-2 and TRBJ2-7; tentatively, D is TRBD2 (5 bases). V dropped 1 base and J dropped 2 bases, with 15 bases sitting between them. This CDR3 comprises 16 residues. Germline CDR1 and CDR2: SGHTA and FQGNSA. Written as DNA, the CDR3 is TGTGCCAGCAGCTTAGAGGGCCCGGGAAAGGCCTACGAGCAGTACGTC. It codes for CASSLEGPGKAYEQYV.

There are a few counts of this clonotype. This chain uses TRBV7-2 with TRBJ2-5, with D tentatively TRBD1 (6 bases). Trimming cost V 4 bases and J 5 bases, with 11 bases left between them. The germline gives CDR1 SGHTA, CDR2 FQGNSA. The CDR3 is 13 amino acids. In DNA, the CDR3 is TGTGCCAGCAGCTCCCAGGGGATGGAGACCCAGTACTTC. Amino acid sequence: CASSSQGMETQYF.

This clonotype was seen once. The J gene is TRBJ2-4, the V gene TRBV20-1; 9 nucleotides agree with TRBD1. The ends lost 3 bases at V and 8 bases at J; junction bases unmatched: 11. Germline V lookup: CDR1 DFQATT, CDR2 SNEGSKA (reference sequence). The CDR3 loop spans 15 amino acids. The CDR3 loop is CSASSINRGQDIQYF. The CDR3 DNA follows: TGCAGTGCTAGCTCTATTAACAGGGGGCAGGACATTCAGTACTTC.

This clonotype has just a few counts. The CDR3 protein is CASRKQEGTEAFF. The DNA of the CDR3 is TGCGCCAGCAGAAAACAGGAAGGGACTGAAGCTTTCTTT. J is TRBJ1-1 and V is TRBV10-2; D may be TRBD1 (5 bases). Trimming left V 6 bases short and J 5 bases short, with 13 bases between. Germline V gene lookup returns CDR1 WSHSY and CDR2 SAAADI. This CDR3 spans 13 amino acids.

V gene TRBV5-5 combines with J gene TRBJ2-7; D may correspond to TRBD1 or TRBD2 (6 bases each). The ends were cut back, 4 bases at V and 7 bases at J, with 18 bases in the middle. The CDR3 runs 14 residues. Germline V gene sequence: CDR1 SGHKS, CDR2 YYEKEE (reference sequence). The CDR3 is CASSPEGGLREQYF. In DNA form, the CDR3 reads TGTGCCAGCAGCCCCGAAGGGGGGCTTAGGGAGCAGTACTTC.

The rearrangement joins TRBV4-3 to TRBJ1-2; D gene unclear. Germline V gene data show CDR1 as LGHNA and CDR2 as YSLEER. The V end was cut by 0 bases, the J end by 6 bases, with 14 bases between. This CDR3 region has 15 residues. The CDR3 region is CASSQDGSRADGYTF. Written as DNA, the CDR3 is TGCGCCAGCAGCCAAGATGGGTCGAGGGCGGATGGCTACACCTTC.

The V gene is TRBV11-2, the J gene TRBJ1-1, with TRBD1 as a possible D gene (6 bases). The V end lost 2 bases, the J end lost 0 bases, and 10 bases lay between the germline ends. The CDR3 is made up of 15 amino acids. The germline V gene encodes CDR1 SGHAT and CDR2 FQNNGV. In nucleotides, the CDR3 is TGTGCCAGCAGCTTACGAGGGGGTGTGAACACTGAAGCTTTCTTT. Encoded protein: CASSLRGGVNTEAFF.

This clonotype occurred a few times. The V call is TRBV7-9, the J call TRBJ1-2; TRBD1 might be the D (6 bases). This CDR3 comprises 11 residues. The V end was cut by 10 bases, the J end by 8 bases, with 14 bases between. Germline V CDR1 and CDR2: SEHNR, FQNEAQ (reference sequence). In nucleotides, the CDR3 is TGTGCCATCTTACAGGGTTTGGGCTACACCTTC. Translating gives CAILQGLGYTF.

The table lists this clonotype with a few counts. CDR3 DNA sequence: TGCGCCAGCAGGGAAGGTAGCGGGGATGAGACCCAGTACTTC. Translation: CASREGSGDETQYF. V gene TRBV5-1 combines with J gene TRBJ2-5, with 8 positions matching TRBD2. J lost 5 bases, V lost 5 bases, and 8 bases had no gene match. Germline CDR1 reads SGHRS; CDR2 reads YFSETQ. The CDR3 runs 14 residues.

The sample holds a few counts of this clonotype. The rearrangement uses TRBV7-2 and TRBJ1-2; D call uncertain. V was pared by 3 bases and J by 8 bases, with 16 bases between. Germline values: CDR1 SGHTA, CDR2 FQGNSA. The CDR3 totals 14 residues. The CDR3 region is CASSFFDASRGYTF. The CDR3 bases are TGTGCCAGCAGCTTCTTTGACGCCTCGAGAGGCTACACCTTC.

A few counts support this clonotype. Written as DNA, the CDR3 is TGTGCCAGCAGCTTTCGGTGGGGGTACACAGATACGCAGTATTTT. Its protein product is CASSFRWGYTDTQYF. V gene TRBV11-2 combines with J gene TRBJ2-3; tentatively, D is TRBD1 or TRBD2 (5 bases each). CDR3 size: 15 residues. V was shortened by 3 bases and J by 2 bases, with 12 bases between the two germline ends. CDR1 SGHAT and CDR2 FQNNGV come from the germline V gene.